This TCR beta chain appears in the sequencing data of a study of spatial heterogeneity in lung cancer. About the research overall: Where they were available, follow-up PBMC samples were sequenced, at a median of roughly two years after resection. Each unique TCR and UMI combination was seen more than ten times on average in raw reads.

This clonotype was counted between two and nine times. Germline assignment: CDR1 SGHAT and CDR2 FQNNGV. This CDR3 has 16 amino acids. With V trimmed by 0 bases and J by 3 bases, 4 bases remained unmatched. One entry per CDR3 protein results from TCRdb running MiXCR on the 5' RACE reads. The sample has under 150,000 distinct CDR3 sequences, 9.5% to 14% seen once; the top ten hold about 24%. Time point denoted: blood at routine non-recurrence follow-up after resection. This chain connects TRBV11-2 to TRBJ2-1; TRBD2 matches 8 bases. This TCR was sampled from a female donor with early-stage non-small cell lung cancer. The sample was PBMCs, taken at follow-up. The DNA for the CDR3 is TGTGCCAGCAGCTTAGAAGCGGGAGCAATCTACAATGAGCAGTTCTTC. Protein: CASSLEAGAIYNEQFF.